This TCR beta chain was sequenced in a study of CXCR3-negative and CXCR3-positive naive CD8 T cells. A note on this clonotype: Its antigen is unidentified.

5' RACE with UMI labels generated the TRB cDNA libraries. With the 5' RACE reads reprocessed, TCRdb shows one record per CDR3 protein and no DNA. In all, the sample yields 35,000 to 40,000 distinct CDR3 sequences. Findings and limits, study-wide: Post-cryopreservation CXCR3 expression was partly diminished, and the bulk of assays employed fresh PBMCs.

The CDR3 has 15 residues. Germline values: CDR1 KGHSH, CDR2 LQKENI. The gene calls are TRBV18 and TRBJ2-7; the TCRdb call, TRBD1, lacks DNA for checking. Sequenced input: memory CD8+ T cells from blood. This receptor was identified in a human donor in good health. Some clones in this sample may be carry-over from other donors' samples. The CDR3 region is CASSPDRGRLNEQYF. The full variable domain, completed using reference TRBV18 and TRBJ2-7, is NAGVMQNPRHLVRRRGQEARLRCSPMKGHSHVYWYRQLPEEGLKFMVYLQKENIIDESGMPKERFSAEFPKEGPSILRIQQVVRGDSAAYFCASSPDRGRLNEQYFGPGTRLTVT.